The entry that follows covers one T cell receptor beta chain sequence. Its antigen is still unknown. The sample originates from a study of cytomegalovirus exposure and HLA in healthy donors. Overall study context: A preliminary data release comprised around 85 million unique TCRs obtained from HLA-typed donors.

PCR employed 60 Vbeta and 13 Jbeta primers. Original handling: Roughly 12 million of some 80 million unique TCR beta chains were shared, per a later count. Generated by immunoSEQ multiplex PCR, the TCRdb table keeps only in-frame clones and is missing some. V, J and clone size derive from that table, while D and trimming were established from the DNA sequence. This repertoire includes around 70,000 clones. Germline V gene lookup returns CDR1 SGHKS and CDR2 YYEKEE (reference sequence). Trimming removed 5 bases from V and 1 base from J; junction bases left unmatched: 5. This CDR3 is 15 amino acids long. General study points: TCR beta sequences numbering under 20,000 were associated with HLA alleles at 0.05 false discovery rate in a later analysis.

This receptor was obtained from a woman in her thirties in good health and CMV-seronegative. Sequencing was performed on PBMCs. V is TRBV5-5 and J is TRBJ2-1; 8 positions agree with TRBD2. The CDR3 DNA is TGTGCCAGCAGTAGCGGGGTGGGATCCTACAATGAGCAGTTCTTC. As protein: CASSSGVGSYNEQFF.